The present TCR beta chain was sequenced within a study of blood T cells in healthy people across ages. Points from the study as a whole: With donor CMV status unknown, expanded clonotype changes were possibly confounded. Long-lived and aged donors differed, with more naive CD4+ cells and higher diversity in the long-lived.

Using a J-beta primer mix together with a sample-barcoded 5' primer, a second PCR was run for roughly 6 to 11 cycles. Unique molecular identifiers of 12 random nucleotides labeled each cDNA. TCRdb reanalysed the 5' RACE reads using MiXCR and keeps one entry per CDR3 protein. The sample has some 1.5 million distinct CDR3 sequences; under 30% are singletons. Trimming shortened V by 3 bases and J by 9 bases, and 9 bases separated the two germline ends. The CDR3 extends over 13 amino acids. PBMCs were isolated at a quantity of at least 6.5 million per sample. This clonotype was recorded a few times. Its specificity is not known.

This chain uses TRBV12-3 or TRBV12-4 with TRBJ1-6; D ambiguous. Material: blood. This receptor was taken from a woman under 40 in good health. The CDR3 loop reads CASSFSLGSPLHF. For the CDR3, the DNA is TGTGCCAGCAGTTTTAGCCTGGGTTCACCCCTCCACTTT.